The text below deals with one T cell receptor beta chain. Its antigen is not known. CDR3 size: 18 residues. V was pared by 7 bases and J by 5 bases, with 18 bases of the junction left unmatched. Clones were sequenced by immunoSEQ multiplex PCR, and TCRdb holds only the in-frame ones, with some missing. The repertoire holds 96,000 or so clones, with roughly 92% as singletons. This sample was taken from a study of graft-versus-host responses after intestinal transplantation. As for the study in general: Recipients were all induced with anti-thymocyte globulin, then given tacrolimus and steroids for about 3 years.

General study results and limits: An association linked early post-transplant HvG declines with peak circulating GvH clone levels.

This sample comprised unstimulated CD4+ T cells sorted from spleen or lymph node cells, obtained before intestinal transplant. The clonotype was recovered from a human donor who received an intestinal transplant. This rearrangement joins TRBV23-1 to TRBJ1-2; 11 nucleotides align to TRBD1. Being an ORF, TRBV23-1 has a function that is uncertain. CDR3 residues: CASTLKKGPGDRGYGYTF. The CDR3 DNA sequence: TGCGCCAGCACGTTGAAGAAGGGTCCTGGGGACAGGGGGTATGGCTACACCTTC.